This T cell receptor beta chain was profiled in a study of regulatory T cells in long-lasting Graves disease. iRepertoire HTBI primers and Arm-PCR of CDR3 regions built TCR beta libraries. In the source study's methods: Sample data revealed fewer than 70 TRBV and over 12 TRBJ segments. TCRdb analysed the multiplex PCR reads with MiXCR anew, one entry per CDR3 protein. In this record, the V and J calls reflect TCRdb's handling and not the investigators' own analysis. Of around 460,000 distinct CDR3 sequences in the sample, 20% to 25% were seen once. This clonotype was recorded at least ten times. Antigen: not known. Study results and limitations: A greater number of public clonotypes (approximately 2,500) was shared by persistent patients than by new patients (about 890). TRBV28 was favored in persistent disease, as were TRBJ1-2 and TRBJ2-5.

This CDR3 contains 14 residues. V shed 6 bases, J shed 7 bases, and the junction held 4 bases outside the gene matches. Germline CDR1 reads MDHEN; CDR2 reads SYDVKM. Time point of the sample: persistent/refractory GD, antithyroid drugs over 5 years with positive TRAb. From RNA extracted from PBMCs, the TCR library was made. Graves' disease diagnoses followed American Thyroid Association guidelines. The sequence was collected from a female donor with Graves disease. The sequences come from peripheral blood mononuclear cells (PBMCs), collected when the disease was refractory, from a patient treated with antithyroid drugs. This sequence joins TRBV28 and TRBJ1-6; 9 nucleotides match TRBD1. The CDR3 DNA is TGTGCCAGCAGCTACGGACAGGGGAATTCACCCCTCCACTTT. Protein sequence: CASSYGQGNSPLHF.